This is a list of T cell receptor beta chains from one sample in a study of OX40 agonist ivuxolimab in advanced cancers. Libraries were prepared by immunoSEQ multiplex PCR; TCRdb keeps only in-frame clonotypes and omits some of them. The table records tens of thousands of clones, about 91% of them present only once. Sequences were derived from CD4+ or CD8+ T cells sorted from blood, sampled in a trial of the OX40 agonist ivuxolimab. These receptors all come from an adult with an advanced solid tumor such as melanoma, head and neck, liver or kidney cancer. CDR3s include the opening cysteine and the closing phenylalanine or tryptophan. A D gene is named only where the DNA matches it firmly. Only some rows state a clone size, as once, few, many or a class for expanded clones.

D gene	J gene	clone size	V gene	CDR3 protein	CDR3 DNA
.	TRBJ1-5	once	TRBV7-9	CASSLSGGGAFGQPQHF	TGTGCCAGCAGCTTATCGGGCGGGGGCGCTTTCGGTCAGCCCCAGCATTTT
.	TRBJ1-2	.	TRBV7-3	CASSLIWVGNYCYTF	TGTGCCAGCAGCTTAATTTGGGTGGGTAACTATTGCTACACCTTC
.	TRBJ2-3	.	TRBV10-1	CASSEGARGLIDTQYF	TGCGCCAGCAGTGAAGGGGCACGAGGGTTGATAGATACGCAGTATTTT
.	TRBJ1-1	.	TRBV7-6	CASSLARDGNTEAFF	TGTGCCAGCAGCTTAGCGCGGGACGGGAACACTGAAGCTTTCTTT
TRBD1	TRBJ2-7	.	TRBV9	CASSTGAGGSYEQYF	TGTGCCAGCAGCACCGGGGCAGGGGGATCCTACGAGCAGTACTTC
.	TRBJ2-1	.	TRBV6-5	CASSYSIWDNEQFF	TGTGCCAGCAGTTACTCGATTTGGGACAATGAGCAGTTCTTC
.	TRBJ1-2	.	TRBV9	CASSLAGVDGNYGYTF	TGTGCCAGCAGCCTCGCCGGGGTGGACGGCAACTATGGCTACACCTTC
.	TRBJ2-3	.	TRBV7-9	CASSLVLGAYTQYF	TGTGCCAGCAGCTTAGTACTAGGAGCTTATACGCAGTATTTT
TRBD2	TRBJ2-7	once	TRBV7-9	CASSLPGGPLVEQYF	TGTGCCAGCAGCTTACCGGGAGGGCCCCTAGTCGAGCAGTACTTC
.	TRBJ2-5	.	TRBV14	CASSLTRAQETQYF	TGTGCCAGCAGCCTAACTCGGGCCCAAGAGACCCAGTACTTC
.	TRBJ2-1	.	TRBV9	CASSTGGVYNEQFF	TGTGCCAGCAGCACCGGAGGGGTCTACAATGAGCAGTTCTTC
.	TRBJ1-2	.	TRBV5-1	CASGDGDRRGYTF	TGCGCCAGCGGGGACGGGGATCGGCGCGGCTACACCTTC
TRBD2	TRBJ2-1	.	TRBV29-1	CSVEVAGEHGDEQFF	TGCAGCGTTGAAGTAGCGGGAGAACACGGGGATGAGCAGTTCTTC
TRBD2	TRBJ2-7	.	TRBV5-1	CASKGLAGGNEQYF	TGCGCCAGCAAAGGACTAGCGGGAGGCAACGAGCAGTACTTC
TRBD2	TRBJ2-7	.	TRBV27	CVSSDGTSGTYEQYF	TGTGTCAGCAGTGACGGGACTAGCGGGACCTACGAGCAGTACTTC
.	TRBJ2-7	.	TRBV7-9	CAVGRSHEQYF	TGTGCCGTGGGGAGATCCCACGAGCAGTACTTC
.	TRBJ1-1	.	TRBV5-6	CASSSEGNTEAFF	TGTGCCAGCAGCTCAGAGGGAAACACTGAAGCTTTCTTT
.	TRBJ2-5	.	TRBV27	CASSPLMGRETQYF	TGTGCCAGCAGTCCACTTATGGGCCGAGAGACCCAGTACTTC
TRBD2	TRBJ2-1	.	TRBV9	CASSVEGLAGGDNEQFF	TGTGCCAGCAGCGTAGAAGGGCTAGCGGGAGGTGATAATGAGCAGTTCTTC
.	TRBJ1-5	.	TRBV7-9	CASSWTDSNQPQHF	TGTGCCAGCAGTTGGACAGATAGCAATCAGCCCCAGCATTTT
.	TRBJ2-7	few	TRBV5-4	CASSPPSSYEQYF	TGTGCCAGCAGCCCCCCGAGCTCCTACGAGCAGTACTTC
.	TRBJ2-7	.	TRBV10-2	CASSDGLARAEQYF	TGCGCCAGCAGTGACGGCCTAGCGCGCGCCGAGCAGTACTTC
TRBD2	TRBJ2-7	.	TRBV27	CASSLASGSYEQYF	TGTGCCAGCAGTTTGGCGAGCGGGAGCTACGAGCAGTACTTC
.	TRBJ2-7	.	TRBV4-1	CASSPDSYEQYF	TGCGCCAGCAGCCCCGACTCCTACGAGCAGTACTTC
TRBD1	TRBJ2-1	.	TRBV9	CASSVPGGAYNEQFF	TGTGCCAGCAGCGTCCCAGGGGGAGCCTACAATGAGCAGTTCTTC
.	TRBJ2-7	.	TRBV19	CASSVAVANEQYF	TGTGCCAGTAGTGTCGCAGTAGCCAACGAGCAGTACTTC
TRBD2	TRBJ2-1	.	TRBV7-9	CASSLGSGSGRQFF	TGTGCCAGCAGTTTAGGGAGCGGGAGTGGTAGGCAGTTCTTC